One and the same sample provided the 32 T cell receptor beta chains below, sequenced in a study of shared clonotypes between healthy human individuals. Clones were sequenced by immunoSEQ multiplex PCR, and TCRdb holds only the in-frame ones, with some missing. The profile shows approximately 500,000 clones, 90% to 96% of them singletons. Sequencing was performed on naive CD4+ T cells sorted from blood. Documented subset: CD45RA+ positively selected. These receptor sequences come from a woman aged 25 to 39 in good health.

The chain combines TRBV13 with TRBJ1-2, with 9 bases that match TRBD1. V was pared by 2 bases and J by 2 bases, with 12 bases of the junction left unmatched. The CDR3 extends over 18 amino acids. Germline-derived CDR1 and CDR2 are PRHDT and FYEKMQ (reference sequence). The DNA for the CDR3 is TGTGCCAGCAGCTTAAGTTTTCCCTTGGGACAGGGCAACTATGGCTACACCTTC. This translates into CASSLSFPLGQGNYGYTF.

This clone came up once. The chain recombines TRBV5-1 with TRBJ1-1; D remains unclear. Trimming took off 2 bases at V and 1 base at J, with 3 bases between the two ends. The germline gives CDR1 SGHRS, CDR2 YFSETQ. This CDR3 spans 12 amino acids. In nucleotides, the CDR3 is TGCGCCAGCAGCTTTTCGAACACTGAAGCTTTCTTT. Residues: CASSFSNTEAFF.

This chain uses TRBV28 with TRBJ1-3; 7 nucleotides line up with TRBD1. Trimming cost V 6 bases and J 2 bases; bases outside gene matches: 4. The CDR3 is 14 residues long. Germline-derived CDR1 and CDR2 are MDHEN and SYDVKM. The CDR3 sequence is CASRRDRAGNTIYF. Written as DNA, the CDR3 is TGTGCCAGCAGGCGTGACAGGGCTGGAAACACCATATATTTT.

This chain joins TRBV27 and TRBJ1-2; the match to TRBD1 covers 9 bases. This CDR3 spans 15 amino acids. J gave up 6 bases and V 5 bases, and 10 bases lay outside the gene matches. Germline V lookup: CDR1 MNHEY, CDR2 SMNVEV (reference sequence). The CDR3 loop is CASSRDRVLTDGYTF. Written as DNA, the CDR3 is TGTGCCAGCAGTCGGGACAGGGTTCTTACCGATGGCTACACCTTC.

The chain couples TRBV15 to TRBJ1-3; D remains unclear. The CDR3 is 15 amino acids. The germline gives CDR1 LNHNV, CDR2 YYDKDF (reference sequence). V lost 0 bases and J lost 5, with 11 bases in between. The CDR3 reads CATSRDLGSRNTIYF. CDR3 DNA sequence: TGTGCCACCAGCAGAGATTTAGGGTCCCGAAACACCATATATTTT.

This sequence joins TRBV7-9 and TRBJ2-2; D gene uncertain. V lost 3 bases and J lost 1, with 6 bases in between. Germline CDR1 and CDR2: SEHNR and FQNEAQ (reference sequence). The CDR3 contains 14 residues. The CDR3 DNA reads TGTGCCAGCAGCTTCGACCGGAACACCGGGGAGCTGTTTTTT. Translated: CASSFDRNTGELFF.

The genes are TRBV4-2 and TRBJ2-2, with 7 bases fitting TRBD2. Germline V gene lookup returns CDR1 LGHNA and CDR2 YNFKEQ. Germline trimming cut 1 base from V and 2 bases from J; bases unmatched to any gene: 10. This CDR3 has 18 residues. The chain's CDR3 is CASSQAVGLGINTGELFF. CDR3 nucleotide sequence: TGTGCCAGCAGCCAAGCTGTAGGACTAGGGATAAACACCGGGGAGCTGTTTTTT.

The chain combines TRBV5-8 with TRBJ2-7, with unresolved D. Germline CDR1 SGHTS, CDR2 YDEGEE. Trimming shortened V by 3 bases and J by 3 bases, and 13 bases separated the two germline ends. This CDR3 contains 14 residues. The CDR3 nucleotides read TGTGCCAGCAGCTGGAGTCAGGAATACTACGAGCAGTACTTC. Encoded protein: CASSWSQEYYEQYF. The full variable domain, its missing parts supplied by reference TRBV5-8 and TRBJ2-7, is EAGVTQSPTHLIKTRGQQATLRCSPISGHTSVYWYQQALGLGLQFLLWYDEGEERNRGNFPPRFSGRQFPNYSSELNVNALELEDSALYLCASSWSQEYYEQYFGPGTRLTVT.

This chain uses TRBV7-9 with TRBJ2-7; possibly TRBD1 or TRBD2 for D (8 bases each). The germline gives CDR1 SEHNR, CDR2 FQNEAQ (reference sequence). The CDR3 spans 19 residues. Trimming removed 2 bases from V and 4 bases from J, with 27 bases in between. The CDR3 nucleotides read TGTGCCAGCAGCTTATCCGGGCAGGGGGCGATCCGCGGGAGGTACGAGCAGTACTTC. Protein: CASSLSGQGAIRGRYEQYF.

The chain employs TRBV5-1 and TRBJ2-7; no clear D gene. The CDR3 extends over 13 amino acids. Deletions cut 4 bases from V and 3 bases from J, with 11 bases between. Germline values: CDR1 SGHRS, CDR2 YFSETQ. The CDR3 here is CASSADNNYEQYF. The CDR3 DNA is TGCGCCAGCAGCGCAGACAACAACTACGAGCAGTACTTC.

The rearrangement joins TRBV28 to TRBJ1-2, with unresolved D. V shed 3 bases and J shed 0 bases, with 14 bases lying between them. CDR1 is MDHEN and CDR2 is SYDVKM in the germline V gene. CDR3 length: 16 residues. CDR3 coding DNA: TGTGCCAGCAGTTTTGGAGCCAGCACTACTAACTATGGCTACACCTTC. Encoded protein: CASSFGASTTNYGYTF.

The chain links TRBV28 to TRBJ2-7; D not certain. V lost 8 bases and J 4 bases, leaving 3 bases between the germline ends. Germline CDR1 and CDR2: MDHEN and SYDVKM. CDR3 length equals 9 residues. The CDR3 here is CASWYEQYF. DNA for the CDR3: TGTGCCAGCTGGTACGAGCAGTACTTC.

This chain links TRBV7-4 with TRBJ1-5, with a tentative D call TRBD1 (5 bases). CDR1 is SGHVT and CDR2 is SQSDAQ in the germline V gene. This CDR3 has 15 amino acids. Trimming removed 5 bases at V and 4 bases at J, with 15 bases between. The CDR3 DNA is TGTGCCAGCAGCCCAGGCACAGGTGGAAATCAGCCCCAGCATTTT. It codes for CASSPGTGGNQPQHF. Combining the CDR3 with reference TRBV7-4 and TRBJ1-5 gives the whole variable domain GAGVSQSPRYKVAKRGRDVALRCDSISGHVTLYWYRQTLGQGSEVLTYSQSDAQRDKSGRPSGRFSAERPERSVSTLKIQRTEQGDSAVYLCASSPGTGGNQPQHFGDGTRLSIL.

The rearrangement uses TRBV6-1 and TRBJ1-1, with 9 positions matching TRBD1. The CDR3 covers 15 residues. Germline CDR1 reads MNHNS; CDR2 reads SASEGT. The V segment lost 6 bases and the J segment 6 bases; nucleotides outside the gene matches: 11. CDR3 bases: TGTGCCAGCAGAGAAAACAGGGGGCGAGGGGCTGAAGCTTTCTTT. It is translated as CASRENRGRGAEAFF.

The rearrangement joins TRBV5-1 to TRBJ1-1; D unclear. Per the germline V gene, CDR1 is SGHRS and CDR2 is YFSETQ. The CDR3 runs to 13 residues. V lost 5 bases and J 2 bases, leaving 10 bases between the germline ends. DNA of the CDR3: TGCGCCAGCAGGGAGCGGACCAACACTGAAGCTTTCTTT. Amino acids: CASRERTNTEAFF.

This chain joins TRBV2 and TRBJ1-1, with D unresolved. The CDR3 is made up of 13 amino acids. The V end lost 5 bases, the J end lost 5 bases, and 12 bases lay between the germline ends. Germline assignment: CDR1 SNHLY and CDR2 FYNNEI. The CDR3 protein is CASSREMETEAFF. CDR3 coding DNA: TGTGCCAGCAGTCGGGAGATGGAGACTGAAGCTTTCTTT.

CDR3 region: CASSSLPGLADNEQFF. The CDR3, as DNA: TGTGCCAGCAGCTCCCTGCCGGGACTAGCGGACAATGAGCAGTTCTTC. This chain joins TRBV7-9 and TRBJ2-1; 11 nucleotides agree with TRBD2. Unmatched junction bases numbered 7, after V lost 4 bases and J lost 5 bases. CDR3 size: 16 residues. Germline CDR1 is SEHNR and CDR2 is FQNEAQ (reference sequence).

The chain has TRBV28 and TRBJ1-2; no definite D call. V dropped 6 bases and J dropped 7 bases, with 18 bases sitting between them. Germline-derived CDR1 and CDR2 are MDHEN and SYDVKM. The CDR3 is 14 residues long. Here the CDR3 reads CASSPPPSGSGYTF. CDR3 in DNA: TGTGCCAGCAGCCCGCCTCCGTCTGGGTCTGGCTACACCTTC.

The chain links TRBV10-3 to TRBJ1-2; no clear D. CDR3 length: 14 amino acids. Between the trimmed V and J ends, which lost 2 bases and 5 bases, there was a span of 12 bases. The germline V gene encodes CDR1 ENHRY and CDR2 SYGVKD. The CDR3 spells CAISERGAGYGYTF. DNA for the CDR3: TGTGCCATCAGTGAGCGCGGCGCAGGTTATGGCTACACCTTC.

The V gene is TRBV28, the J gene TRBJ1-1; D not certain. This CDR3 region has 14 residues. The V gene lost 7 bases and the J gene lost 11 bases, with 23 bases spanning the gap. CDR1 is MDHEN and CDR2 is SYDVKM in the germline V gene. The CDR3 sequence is CASTRGWPPGRAFF. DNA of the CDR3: TGTGCCAGCACCAGAGGATGGCCTCCTGGTCGTGCTTTCTTT.

The chain's CDR3 is CASCEGANPHEQYF. The CDR3 DNA is TGTGCCAGCTGCGAGGGGGCGAATCCCCACGAGCAGTACTTC. V is TRBV27 and J is TRBJ2-7; 7 positions agree with TRBD1. CDR1 MNHEY and CDR2 SMNVEV come from the germline V gene (reference sequence). The CDR3 extends over 14 amino acids. Trimming at V came to 8 bases and at J to 5 bases, leaving 12 bases not matched to a gene.

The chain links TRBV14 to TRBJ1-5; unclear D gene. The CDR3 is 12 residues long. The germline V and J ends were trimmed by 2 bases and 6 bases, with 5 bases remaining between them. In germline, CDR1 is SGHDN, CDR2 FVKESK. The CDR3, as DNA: TGTGCCAGCAGCCAATCTGGTCAGCCCCAGCATTTT. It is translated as CASSQSGQPQHF.

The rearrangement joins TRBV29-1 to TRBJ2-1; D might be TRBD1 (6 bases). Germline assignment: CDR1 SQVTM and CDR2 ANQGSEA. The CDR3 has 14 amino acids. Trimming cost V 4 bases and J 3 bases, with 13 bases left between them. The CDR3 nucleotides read TGCAGCGTTGGTAGAAGGGGGTACTACAATGAGCAGTTCTTC. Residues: CSVGRRGYYNEQFF.

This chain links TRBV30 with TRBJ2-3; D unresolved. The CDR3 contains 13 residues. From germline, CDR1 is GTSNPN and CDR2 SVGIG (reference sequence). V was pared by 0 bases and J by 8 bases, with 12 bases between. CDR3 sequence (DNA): TGTGCCTGGAGTGTTCACCCCTTGGGTACGCAGTATTTT. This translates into CAWSVHPLGTQYF.

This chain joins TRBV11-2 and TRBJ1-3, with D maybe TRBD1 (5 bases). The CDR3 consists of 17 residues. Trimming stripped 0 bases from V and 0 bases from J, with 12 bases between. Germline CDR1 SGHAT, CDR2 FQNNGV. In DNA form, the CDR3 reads TGTGCCAGCAGCTTAGAAAGACAGTCGAGCTCTGGAAACACCATATATTTT. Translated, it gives CASSLERQSSSGNTIYF.

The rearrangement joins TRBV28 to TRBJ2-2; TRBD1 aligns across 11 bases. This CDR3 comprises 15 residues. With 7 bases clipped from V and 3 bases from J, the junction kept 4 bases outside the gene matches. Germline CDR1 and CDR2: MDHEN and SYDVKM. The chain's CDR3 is CASTAGQGDTGELFF. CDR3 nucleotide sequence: TGTGCCAGCACGGCGGGACAGGGGGACACCGGGGAGCTGTTTTTT. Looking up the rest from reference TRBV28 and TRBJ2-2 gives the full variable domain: DVKVTQSSRYLVKRTGEKVFLECVQDMDHENMFWYRQDPGLGLRLIYFSYDVKMKEKGDIPEGYSVSREKKERFSLILESASTNQTSMYLCASTAGQGDTGELFFGEGSRLTVL.

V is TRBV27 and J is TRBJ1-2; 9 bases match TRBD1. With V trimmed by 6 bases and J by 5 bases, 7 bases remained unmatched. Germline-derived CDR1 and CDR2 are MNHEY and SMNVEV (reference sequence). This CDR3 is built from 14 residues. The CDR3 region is CASSRTGTGYGYTF. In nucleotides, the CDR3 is TGTGCCAGCAGCCGAACCGGGACAGGGTATGGCTACACCTTC.

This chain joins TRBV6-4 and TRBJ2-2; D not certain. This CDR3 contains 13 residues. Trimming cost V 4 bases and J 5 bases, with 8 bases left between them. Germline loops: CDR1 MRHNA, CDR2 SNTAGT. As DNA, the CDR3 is TGTGCCAGCAGTGCGCTTACTACCGGGGAGCTGTTTTTT. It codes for CASSALTTGELFF.

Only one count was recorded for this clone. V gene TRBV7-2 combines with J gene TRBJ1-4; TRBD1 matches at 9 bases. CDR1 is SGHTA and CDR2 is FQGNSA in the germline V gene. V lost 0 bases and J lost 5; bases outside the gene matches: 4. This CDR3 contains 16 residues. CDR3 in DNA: TGTGCCAGCAGCTTAGCCCTAGGACAGGGGAATGAAAAACTGTTTTTT. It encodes CASSLALGQGNEKLFF. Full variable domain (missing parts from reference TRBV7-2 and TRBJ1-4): GAGVSQSPSNKVTEKGKDVELRCDPISGHTALYWYRQSLGQGLEFLIYFQGNSAPDKSGLPSDRFSAERTGGSVSTLTIQRTQQEDSAVYLCASSLALGQGNEKLFFGSGTQLSVL.

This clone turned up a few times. The CDR3 is CASSKSGELFF. CDR3 sequence (DNA): TGCGCCAGCAGCAAGTCCGGGGAGCTGTTTTTT. The chain has TRBV4-1 and TRBJ2-2; D remains ambiguous. The CDR3 runs 11 residues. Germline CDR1 is MGHRA and CDR2 is YSYEKL. The V end was cut by 5 bases, the J end by 6 bases, with 4 bases between.

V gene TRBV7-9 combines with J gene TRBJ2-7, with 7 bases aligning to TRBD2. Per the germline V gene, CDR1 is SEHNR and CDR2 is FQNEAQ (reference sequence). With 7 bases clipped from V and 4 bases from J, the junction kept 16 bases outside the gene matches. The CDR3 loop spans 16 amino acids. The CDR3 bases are TGTGCCAGCAACAACTTTAGGGAGGGCAGTTTTTACGAGCAGTACTTC. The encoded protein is CASNNFREGSFYEQYF.

The CDR3 DNA is TGTGCCAGTAGTACTGGACTAGCGGGCGTACACGAGCAGTACTTC. This translates into CASSTGLAGVHEQYF. The chain has TRBV19 and TRBJ2-7; the match to TRBD2 covers 11 bases. Germline assignment: CDR1 LNHDA and CDR2 SQIVND (reference sequence). CDR3 length equals 15 residues. V gave up 4 bases and J gave up 5 bases; unmatched junction bases: 7.